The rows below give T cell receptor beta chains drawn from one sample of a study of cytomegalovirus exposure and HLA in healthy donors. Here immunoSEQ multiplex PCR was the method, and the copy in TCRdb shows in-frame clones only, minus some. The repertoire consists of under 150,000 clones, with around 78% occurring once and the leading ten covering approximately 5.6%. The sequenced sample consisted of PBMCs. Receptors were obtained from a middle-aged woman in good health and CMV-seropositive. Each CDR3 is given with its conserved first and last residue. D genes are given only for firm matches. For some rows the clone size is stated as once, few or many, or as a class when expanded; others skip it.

TGTGCCAGCAGCAATGGACTAGTGGTGGGAGATACGCAGTATTTT,CASSNGLVVGDTQYF,.,TRBV9,TRBJ2-3,TRBD2
TGTGCCAGCAGCTTGTACGGTCTTGGTGAAAAACTGTTTTTT,CASSLYGLGEKLFF,.,TRBV5-6,TRBJ1-4,.
TGTGCCAGCGAGGCAGGGACAAACACTGAAGCTTTCTTT,CASEAGTNTEAFF,.,TRBV6-1,TRBJ1-1,.
TGTGCCAGCAGTTACACTGGGACAGGGGTCAATGAGCAGTTCTTC,CASSYTGTGVNEQFF,.,TRBV6-5,TRBJ2-1,TRBD1
TGCGCCAGCTTCCCGGGACAGGGGACAGCTGGGGCCAACGTCCTGACTTTC,CASFPGQGTAGANVLTF,.,TRBV10-2,TRBJ2-6,TRBD1
TGTGCCAGCAGTGACGAGGTCCAAGAGACCCAGTACTTC,CASSDEVQETQYF,once,TRBV2,TRBJ2-5,.
TGTTCCAGCAGCCGGCTGGGGGGTGGCTACACCTTC,CSSSRLGGGYTF,.,TRBV7-9,TRBJ1-2,.
TGTGCCAGCAGCTCAGTCCCTCCTAGCGGGAGCTACAATGAGCAGTTCTTC,CASSSVPPSGSYNEQFF,.,TRBV11-1,TRBJ2-1,TRBD2
TGTGCCAGCAATCAGGGCGAGGAGACCCAGTACTTC,CASNQGEETQYF,.,TRBV2,TRBJ2-5,.
TGTGCCAGCAGTGACAGGCAGGGGGCTGAAGAGACCCAGTACTTC,CASSDRQGAEETQYF,.,TRBV6-4,TRBJ2-5,TRBD1
TGTGCCAGCGAGGACAGGGCTAGTCAGCCCCAGCATTTT,CASEDRASQPQHF,.,TRBV6-5,TRBJ1-5,TRBD1
TGTGCCAGCAGTCCCAAACTCCTGGCGGGAGGTATCTACGAGCAGTACTTC,CASSPKLLAGGIYEQYF,.,TRBV27,TRBJ2-7,TRBD2
TGCAGCGTGGGTCGCGGGCTGAACACTGAAGCTTTCTTT,CSVGRGLNTEAFF,.,TRBV29-1,TRBJ1-1,.
TGTGCCAGCTCAGCTAGCGGGAGCTCCTACAATGAGCAGTTCTTC,CASSASGSSYNEQFF,.,TRBV18,TRBJ2-1,TRBD2
TGTGCCAGCAGTGGCGGGACAGCTGGGGCCAACGTCCTGACTTTC,CASSGGTAGANVLTF,few,TRBV6-5,TRBJ2-6,.
TGTGCCAGCACAGACGCTAGAGCTTCCTACAATGAGCAGTTCTTC,CASTDARASYNEQFF,.,TRBV5-4,TRBJ2-1,.
TGCAGCGTAGACAGGTTTAACTATGGCTACACCTTC,CSVDRFNYGYTF,.,TRBV29-1,TRBJ1-2,.
TGTGCCAGCAGCTCGCTTATGACAGATGAAGCTTTCTTT,CASSSLMTDEAFF,.,TRBV7-8,TRBJ1-1,.
TGCGCCAGGGCCCTTACAGGGGGCGGGCAGCCCCAGCATTTT,CARALTGGGQPQHF,few,TRBV10-1,TRBJ1-5,TRBD1
TGTGCCAGCAGTTTATTCAGGGAGCTGTTTTTT,CASSLFRELFF,.,TRBV28,TRBJ2-2,.
TGTGCCAGTGGGGCTTGGGGGCCGCTGGAAAAACTGTTTTTT,CASGAWGPLEKLFF,.,TRBV19,TRBJ1-4,.
TGTGCCAGCAGAAGTCACACCCGGGACAGGACCTACGAGCAGTACTTC,CASRSHTRDRTYEQYF,.,TRBV27,TRBJ2-7,TRBD1
TGCGCCAGCAGCAGGCTAGCGCCCGTCGGGGATGAGCAGTTCTTC,CASSRLAPVGDEQFF,.,TRBV5-1,TRBJ2-1,.
TGTGCCAGCAGTTCCCCCGGGACTAGCGGGCCCTCCTACGAGCAGTACTTC,CASSSPGTSGPSYEQYF,.,TRBV28,TRBJ2-7,TRBD2
TGTGCCAGCACCCCAGGGCCCGACAGGGCCACCACCGGGGAGCTGTTTTTT,CASTPGPDRATTGELFF,.,TRBV11-3,TRBJ2-2,TRBD1
TGTGCCTGGAGTGTATGGGGGGGGACTGAAGCTTTCTTT,CAWSVWGGTEAFF,.,TRBV30,TRBJ1-1,.
TGTGCCACCTCTCCAGATTCTCCGAGACAGGGTGCAGAGACCCAGTACTTC,CATSPDSPRQGAETQYF,.,TRBV15,TRBJ2-5,TRBD1
TGTGCCAGCAGCTTAGGAGGTGCGGGAGGGGGCTACAATGAGCAGTTCTTC,CASSLGGAGGGYNEQFF,.,TRBV11-2,TRBJ2-1,TRBD2
TGTGCCAGCAGCCATCTTAAAGTAGGGAGGTCACCGTACGAGCAGTACTTC,CASSHLKVGRSPYEQYF,.,TRBV14,TRBJ2-7,.
TGTGCCAGTAGTGACACAGGGGGCAACACTGAAGCTTTCTTT,CASSDTGGNTEAFF,.,TRBV19,TRBJ1-1,TRBD1
TGTGCCAGTTCCCAGCCCCCGGGAGAGCAGTACTTC,CASSQPPGEQYF,.,TRBV6-5,TRBJ2-7,.
TGTGCCAGCTCTACTCTGGAGAACACCTATGGCTACACCTTC,CASSTLENTYGYTF,.,TRBV5-4,TRBJ1-2,.
TGTGCCAGCAGTGAAGCGCTTCAGCGGCAGTACTTC,CASSEALQRQYF,.,TRBV2,TRBJ2-7,.
TGCAGCGTGTCAGGGACTAGCGGAGGAACCTACGAGCAGTACTTC,CSVSGTSGGTYEQYF,.,TRBV29-1,TRBJ2-7,TRBD2
TGTGCCAGCAGCGTCTCACCGGGTTTAGGCTATGGCTACACCTTC,CASSVSPGLGYGYTF,.,TRBV9,TRBJ1-2,.
TGTGCCAGCAGATGGGGACAGGGGTCACGAGAGCAGTTCTTC,CASRWGQGSREQFF,.,TRBV27,TRBJ2-1,TRBD1
TGTGCCAGCCGGGGGGGGGAGGACTGCCTGGATACGCAGTATTTT,CASRGGEDCLDTQYF,.,TRBV7-9,TRBJ2-3,TRBD2
TGTGCCAGCAGCTTGGGGGGGACAGGGGGCAGGGAGCAGTTCTTC,CASSLGGTGGREQFF,.,TRBV5-4,TRBJ2-1,TRBD1
TGTGCCAGCAGCCTGGGACAGGGCTACGAGCAGTACTTC,CASSLGQGYEQYF,.,TRBV6-5,TRBJ2-7,TRBD1
TGTGCCAGCAGCTCGGGACAGCGCAACGGCTACACCTTC,CASSSGQRNGYTF,.,TRBV7-8,TRBJ1-2,TRBD1
TGTGCCAGCAGTCAGACTGCGAACTACGAGCAGTACTTC,CASSQTANYEQYF,.,TRBV7-9,TRBJ2-7,.
TGTGCCAGCGGGCAGGTAGACAATGAGCAGTTCTTC,CASGQVDNEQFF,.,TRBV11-2,TRBJ2-1,.
TGTGCCAGCAGCCAGGGCGGGGGGCCAGATACGCAGTATTTT,CASSQGGGPDTQYF,.,TRBV11-2,TRBJ2-3,TRBD2
TGTGCCAGCAGTGAACGGGGCAGGGGCTTTTACGAGCAGTACTTC,CASSERGRGFYEQYF,.,TRBV2,TRBJ2-7,.
TGTGCCAGCAGTCCTTGGACTAGCGGGAAAGAGACCCAGTACTTC,CASSPWTSGKETQYF,.,TRBV6-6,TRBJ2-5,TRBD2
TGCAGCGTTGTAAGGAATACAGAGAGGGGGACTGAAGCTTTCTTT,CSVVRNTERGTEAFF,.,TRBV29-1,TRBJ1-1,.
TGCGCCAGCAGCCCGGGGGTACGAACTGGGGAGACCCAGTACTTC,CASSPGVRTGETQYF,once,TRBV5-1,TRBJ2-5,.
TGTGCCAGTAGCCAGTACGGGTTGGGCAATGAGCAGTTCTTC,CASSQYGLGNEQFF,.,TRBV19,TRBJ2-1,.
TGCGCCAGCAGCCACCAACAGGGGGCAAAAGAACAGCCCCAGCATTTT,CASSHQQGAKEQPQHF,.,TRBV4-1,TRBJ1-5,TRBD1
TGTGCCAGCAGCTTAGATTTCGGGAGTTACAATGAGCAGTTCTTC,CASSLDFGSYNEQFF,.,TRBV11-2,TRBJ2-1,.
TGCGCCAGCAGCTCCTTTACAGATACGCAGTATTTT,CASSSFTDTQYF,.,TRBV5-1,TRBJ2-3,.
TGTGCCAGCAGCACCCGCGGGACGGGGGGGAGAGAGACCCAGTACTTC,CASSTRGTGGRETQYF,.,TRBV7-2,TRBJ2-5,TRBD2
TGTGCCAGCAGCTTTTTCGGGAGGGCGGGAGAAAACATTCAGTACTTC,CASSFFGRAGENIQYF,.,TRBV7-2,TRBJ2-4,TRBD2
TGCAGCGTTGATGATGGGACAGGGGGGTACGAGCAGTACTTC,CSVDDGTGGYEQYF,once,TRBV29-1,TRBJ2-7,TRBD1
TGTGCCAGCAGCACGCCGGGACAGCTATACGAGCAGTACTTC,CASSTPGQLYEQYF,.,TRBV7-9,TRBJ2-7,TRBD1
TGTGCCAGTAGTGCTCAGGGGGCGCCCGGGGCCAACGTCCTGACTTTC,CASSAQGAPGANVLTF,.,TRBV7-8,TRBJ2-6,TRBD1
TGTGCTAGCAGCTTAGGACTAGCGGGAGTGGGGCAAGAGACCCAGTACTTC,CASSLGLAGVGQETQYF,.,TRBV7-7,TRBJ2-5,TRBD2
TGCAGCGTCCCGAAGGGGGATACGCAGTATTTT,CSVPKGDTQYF,few,TRBV29-1,TRBJ2-3,.
TGTGCCAGCAGCGAAGCGGTAGATACGCAGTATTTT,CASSEAVDTQYF,few,TRBV6-5,TRBJ2-3,.
TGTGCCATCAGTGAGTCGTCGCTAGCGGGAGGGCCTGGGCTAGAGACCCAGTACTTC,CAISESSLAGGPGLETQYF,.,TRBV10-3,TRBJ2-5,TRBD2